Shown below are 7 T cell receptor beta chains from a single sample sequenced in a study of blood T cell repertoires in COVID-19 (TCRdb year 2020). Library prep was done by the immunoSEQ multiplex PCR assay. The table was pulled from immuneACCESS by TCRdb, which kept in-frame rearrangements only. Such tables lose some clones; where checked, under half of the loss comes from unresolved V genes, and the rest has no known cause. The sample table records about 230,000 clones; approximately 83% of these occur just once. The ten largest clones take up around 30% of the sample. What was sequenced was peripheral blood. Receptor source: a man in his forties or fifties with acute or convalescent COVID-19.

CDR3 amino acids: CASSFGQDTQYF. As DNA, the CDR3 is TGCGCCAGCAGCTTCGGACAGGATACGCAGTATTTT. This chain uses TRBV5-1 with TRBJ2-3; weak D call: TRBD1 (6 bases). V lost 2 bases and J lost 6, with 7 bases in between. Germline CDR1 reads SGHRS; CDR2 reads YFSETQ. The CDR3 is 12 residues long. Full variable domain (missing parts from reference TRBV5-1 and TRBJ2-3): KAGVTQTPRYLIKTRGQQVTLSCSPISGHRSVSWYQQTPGQGLQFLFEYFSETQRNKGNFPGRFSGRQFSNSRSEMNVSTLELGDSALYLCASSFGQDTQYFGPGTRLTVL.

The rearrangement links TRBV7-9 to TRBJ2-7; TRBD2 is a possible D gene (6 bases). The CDR3 is made up of 15 amino acids. From germline, CDR1 is SEHNR and CDR2 FQNEAQ (reference sequence). V was clipped by 5 bases and J by 0 bases, with 14 bases between them. CDR3 DNA sequence: TGTGCCAGCAGCCCGCGGGACCTTTTCTCCTACGAGCAGTACTTC. Protein product: CASSPRDLFSYEQYF.

The chain couples TRBV7-8 to TRBJ2-7; 8 nucleotides line up with TRBD2. V shed 2 bases, J shed 2 bases, and the junction held 5 bases outside the gene matches. Germline V gene lookup returns CDR1 SGHVS and CDR2 FQNEAQ. The CDR3 runs 15 residues. Here the CDR3 reads CASSLSGGRTYEQYF. The CDR3 region has the DNA TGTGCCAGCAGCTTATCGGGAGGGCGGACCTACGAGCAGTACTTC. The full variable domain, completed using reference TRBV7-8 and TRBJ2-7, is GAGVSQSPRYKVAKRGQDVALRCDPISGHVSLFWYQQALGQGPEFLTYFQNEAQLDKSGLPSDRFFAERPEGSVSTLKIQRTQQEDSAVYLCASSLSGGRTYEQYFGPGTRLTVT.

Here the CDR3 reads CASSWNSAGGYTF. The CDR3, as DNA: TGCGCCAGCAGCTGGAATAGTGCGGGAGGCTACACCTTC. J is TRBJ1-2 and V is TRBV5-1; the D is unclear. From germline, CDR1 is SGHRS and CDR2 YFSETQ. Trimming took 3 bases from V and 8 from J, leaving 14 bases between them. The CDR3 covers 13 residues.

The rearrangement links TRBV5-4 to TRBJ2-1; 9 bases match TRBD2. V trimming: 0 bases; J trimming: 0 bases; junction bases outside the gene matches: 4. Germline CDR1 SGHNT, CDR2 YYREEE (reference sequence). The CDR3 has 17 amino acids. CDR3 amino acids: CASSLGTSDRSYNEQFF. CDR3 DNA: TGTGCCAGCAGCTTGGGGACTAGCGACCGCTCCTACAATGAGCAGTTCTTC. The variable domain in full, completed from reference TRBV5-4 and TRBJ2-1, reads ETGVTQSPTHLIKTRGQQVTLRCSSQSGHNTVSWYQQALGQGPQFIFQYYREEENGRGNFPPRFSGLQFPNYSSELNVNALELDDSALYLCASSLGTSDRSYNEQFFGPGTRLTVL.

This chain joins TRBV7-9 and TRBJ2-2; D gene ambiguous. Trimming shortened V by 1 base and J by 0 bases, and 9 bases separated the two germline ends. Per germline, CDR1 SEHNR and CDR2 FQNEAQ (reference sequence). This CDR3 region has 16 residues. The DNA of the CDR3 is TGTGCCAGCAGCTTAGTAAGGAGCACGAACACCGGGGAGCTGTTTTTT. It codes for CASSLVRSTNTGELFF.

The J gene is TRBJ2-5, the V gene TRBV6-5; 9 positions match TRBD2. The CDR3 spans 16 residues. Germline-derived CDR1 and CDR2 are MNHEY and SVGAGI. The ends lost 0 bases at V and 7 bases at J; junction bases unmatched: 9. Here the CDR3 reads CASSYSILAGVGTQYF. The DNA for the CDR3 is TGTGCCAGCAGTTACTCCATCTTAGCGGGAGTAGGGACCCAGTACTTC.